This TCR beta chain comes out of a study of T cell changes during pregnancy in multiple sclerosis. Using immunoSEQ multiplex PCR, the repertoire was profiled, and TCRdb retains in-frame clones only, with some absent. The table includes some 27,000 clones, approximately 91% detected once. This TCR was recovered from a female donor with multiple sclerosis, enrolled in a pregnancy study. The sample was CD8+ T cells from peripheral blood mononuclear cells, taken before pregnancy.

The CDR3 region is CASSHEAAAYEQYF. The CDR3, as DNA: TGCGCCAGCAGCCATGAGGCGGCAGCCTACGAGCAGTACTTC. The V call is TRBV4-1, the J call TRBJ2-7, with no clear D. The CDR3 totals 14 residues. Trimming stripped 3 bases from V and 2 bases from J, with 11 bases between. Germline V gene data show CDR1 as MGHRA and CDR2 as YSYEKL.